This is a list of T cell receptor beta chains from one sample in a study of neoadjuvant anti-PD-1 for oral cavity cancer. Sequencing used immunoSEQ multiplex PCR; TCRdb keeps in-frame clones, though not all of them. Counted here are 55,000 to 75,000 clones, roughly nine tenths occurring once; the ten biggest clones make up 2.5% to 3%. The sequenced sample was PBMCs, obtained after nivolumab (anti-PD-1) treatment. The receptors stem from a person between 40 and 85 years old with oral cavity squamous cell carcinoma. The CDR3 runs from the conserved cysteine through the conserved F or W. Each record gives: J gene, clone size, V gene, D gene, CDR3 protein, CDR3 DNA. D genes are given only for firm matches. Expanded clones get a size class; other rows say once, few or many, or leave the size out.

j_gene: TRBJ2-7; abundance: NA; v_gene: TRBV13; d_gene: NA; CDR3aa: CASSLKGGKHYYEQYF; CDR3nt: TGTGCCAGCAGCTTAAAGGGAGGTAAACACTACTACGAGCAGTACTTC
j_gene: TRBJ2-2; abundance: NA; v_gene: TRBV6-4; d_gene: TRBD2; CDR3aa: CASSERTRANTGELFF; CDR3nt: TGTGCCAGCAGTGAGCGGACTAGGGCGAACACCGGGGAGCTGTTTTTT
j_gene: TRBJ2-5; abundance: NA; v_gene: TRBV7-9; d_gene: NA; CDR3aa: CASSSGTQYF; CDR3nt: TGTGCCAGCAGCTCGGGGACCCAGTACTTC
j_gene: TRBJ2-7; abundance: NA; v_gene: TRBV7-9; d_gene: TRBD1; CDR3aa: CASSFPDRDEQYF; CDR3nt: TGTGCCAGCAGCTTCCCGGACAGGGACGAGCAGTACTTC
j_gene: TRBJ2-3; abundance: NA; v_gene: TRBV6-5; d_gene: TRBD2; CDR3aa: CASSTPRLAGRWYF; CDR3nt: TGTGCCAGCAGTACGCCTAGACTAGCGGGGAGGTGGTATTTT
j_gene: TRBJ1-2; abundance: once; v_gene: TRBV2; d_gene: TRBD1; CDR3aa: CASSRGTNYGYTF; CDR3nt: TGTGCCAGTTCCAGGGGGACTAACTATGGCTACACCTTC
j_gene: TRBJ2-1; abundance: NA; v_gene: TRBV13; d_gene: NA; CDR3aa: CASSLARVLSLYSYNEQFF; CDR3nt: TGTGCCAGCAGCTTAGCCCGAGTCCTTAGTCTTTACTCCTACAATGAGCAGTTCTTC
j_gene: TRBJ2-1; abundance: NA; v_gene: TRBV5-1; d_gene: TRBD1; CDR3aa: CASSLKGAIDEQFF; CDR3nt: TGCGCCAGCAGCTTGAAGGGGGCGATCGATGAGCAGTTCTTC
j_gene: TRBJ2-3; abundance: NA; v_gene: TRBV9; d_gene: TRBD1; CDR3aa: CASSVDGTGTDTQYF; CDR3nt: TGTGCCAGCAGCGTAGACGGGACAGGGACAGATACGCAGTATTTT
j_gene: TRBJ1-1; abundance: NA; v_gene: TRBV5-1; d_gene: TRBD1; CDR3aa: CASSWGQVNTEAFF; CDR3nt: TGCGCCAGCAGCTGGGGACAGGTGAACACTGAAGCTTTCTTT
j_gene: TRBJ2-7; abundance: NA; v_gene: TRBV11-2; d_gene: NA; CDR3aa: CASSLDLGDGSYEQYF; CDR3nt: TGTGCCAGCAGCTTAGATCTGGGGGACGGCTCCTACGAGCAGTACTTC
j_gene: TRBJ1-1; abundance: NA; v_gene: TRBV4-2; d_gene: NA; CDR3aa: CASSHQNGKDTEAFF; CDR3nt: TGTGCCAGCAGCCACCAGAATGGCAAGGACACTGAAGCTTTCTTT
j_gene: TRBJ2-2; abundance: once; v_gene: TRBV7-8; d_gene: TRBD1; CDR3aa: CASSSGQGGPGELFF; CDR3nt: TGTGCCAGCAGCTCGGGACAGGGGGGCCCCGGGGAGCTGTTTTTT
j_gene: TRBJ1-2; abundance: NA; v_gene: TRBV21-1; d_gene: NA; CDR3aa: CASSEAYRANYGYTF; CDR3nt: TGTGCCAGCAGCGAGGCGTACCGAGCTAACTATGGCTACACCTTC
j_gene: TRBJ2-7; abundance: NA; v_gene: TRBV5-6; d_gene: NA; CDR3aa: CASSLPGSSYEQYF; CDR3nt: TGTGCCAGCAGCTTACCCGGGTCCTCCTACGAGCAGTACTTC
j_gene: TRBJ2-5; abundance: NA; v_gene: TRBV7-9; d_gene: NA; CDR3aa: CASSFLRDTKETQYF; CDR3nt: TGTGCCAGCAGCTTCCTCCGGGACACAAAAGAGACCCAGTACTTC
j_gene: TRBJ2-4; abundance: NA; v_gene: TRBV7-9; d_gene: NA; CDR3aa: CASSLGTADIQYF; CDR3nt: TGTGCCAGCAGCTTAGGGACAGCGGACATTCAGTACTTC
j_gene: TRBJ1-5; abundance: NA; v_gene: TRBV27; d_gene: TRBD1; CDR3aa: CASSLSYCCKVGTGNSNQPQHF; CDR3nt: TGTGCCAGCAGTTTATCTTATTGTTGTAAGGTCGGGACAGGGAATAGCAATCAGCCCCAGCATTTT
j_gene: TRBJ2-7; abundance: NA; v_gene: TRBV5-1; d_gene: TRBD1; CDR3aa: CASSSTGTAVLSYEQYF; CDR3nt: TGCGCCAGCAGCTCAACCGGGACAGCAGTCCTCTCCTACGAGCAGTACTTC
j_gene: TRBJ2-5; abundance: once; v_gene: TRBV6-5; d_gene: TRBD1; CDR3aa: CASSSLNTGGETQYF; CDR3nt: TGTGCCAGCAGTTCGCTTAACACAGGGGGAGAGACCCAGTACTTC
j_gene: TRBJ2-7; abundance: NA; v_gene: TRBV5-1; d_gene: NA; CDR3aa: CASSLGGAQYYEQYF; CDR3nt: TGCGCCAGCAGCTTGGGGGGCGCGCAGTACTACGAGCAGTACTTC
j_gene: TRBJ2-3; abundance: NA; v_gene: TRBV7-3; d_gene: TRBD2; CDR3aa: CASSSGLPSTDTQYF; CDR3nt: TGTGCCAGCAGCTCGGGACTACCCTCCACAGATACGCAGTATTTT
j_gene: TRBJ1-5; abundance: NA; v_gene: TRBV6-5; d_gene: TRBD1; CDR3aa: CASRGDRAQHF; CDR3nt: TGTGCCAGCAGGGGGGACAGGGCCCAGCATTTT
j_gene: TRBJ2-7; abundance: NA; v_gene: TRBV28; d_gene: TRBD1; CDR3aa: CASSPQDRFYEQYF; CDR3nt: TGTGCCAGCAGCCCTCAGGACAGGTTTTACGAGCAGTACTTC
j_gene: TRBJ1-2; abundance: NA; v_gene: TRBV29-1; d_gene: NA; CDR3aa: CSVGGYYGYTF; CDR3nt: TGCAGCGTCGGAGGGTACTATGGCTACACCTTC
j_gene: TRBJ1-4; abundance: once; v_gene: TRBV5-1; d_gene: NA; CDR3aa: CASSSATGVGEKLFF; CDR3nt: TGCGCCAGCAGCTCCGCCACGGGGGTGGGTGAAAAACTGTTTTTT
j_gene: TRBJ1-1; abundance: few; v_gene: TRBV7-3; d_gene: TRBD1; CDR3aa: CASSRGQGRTEAFF; CDR3nt: TGTGCCAGCAGTAGAGGACAGGGTCGTACTGAAGCTTTCTTT
j_gene: TRBJ2-5; abundance: NA; v_gene: TRBV7-8; d_gene: NA; CDR3aa: CASSGSYQETQYF; CDR3nt: TGTGCCAGCAGCGGGTCGTACCAAGAGACCCAGTACTTC
j_gene: TRBJ2-2; abundance: NA; v_gene: TRBV19; d_gene: TRBD2; CDR3aa: CASSTLAAGVRTGELFF; CDR3nt: TGTGCCAGTAGTACCCTCGCAGCGGGAGTCAGAACCGGGGAGCTGTTTTTT
j_gene: TRBJ1-1; abundance: NA; v_gene: TRBV19; d_gene: TRBD1; CDR3aa: CASSIFPGGHFTPVQDTEAFF; CDR3nt: TGTGCCAGTAGTATCTTTCCAGGGGGCCATTTCACCCCAGTTCAGGACACTGAAGCTTTCTTT
j_gene: TRBJ2-7; abundance: NA; v_gene: TRBV5-1; d_gene: NA; CDR3aa: CASSLADQGEQYF; CDR3nt: TGCGCCAGCAGCTTGGCCGATCAGGGCGAGCAGTACTTC
j_gene: TRBJ2-3; abundance: NA; v_gene: TRBV30; d_gene: NA; CDR3aa: CAWSVGGQTRTDTQYF; CDR3nt: TGTGCCTGGAGTGTGGGTGGACAAACCCGCACAGATACGCAGTATTTT
j_gene: TRBJ2-1; abundance: NA; v_gene: TRBV14; d_gene: TRBD2; CDR3aa: CASSPGVFRLAGGYNEQFF; CDR3nt: TGTGCCAGCAGCCCCGGCGTCTTTCGGCTAGCGGGGGGCTACAATGAGCAGTTCTTC